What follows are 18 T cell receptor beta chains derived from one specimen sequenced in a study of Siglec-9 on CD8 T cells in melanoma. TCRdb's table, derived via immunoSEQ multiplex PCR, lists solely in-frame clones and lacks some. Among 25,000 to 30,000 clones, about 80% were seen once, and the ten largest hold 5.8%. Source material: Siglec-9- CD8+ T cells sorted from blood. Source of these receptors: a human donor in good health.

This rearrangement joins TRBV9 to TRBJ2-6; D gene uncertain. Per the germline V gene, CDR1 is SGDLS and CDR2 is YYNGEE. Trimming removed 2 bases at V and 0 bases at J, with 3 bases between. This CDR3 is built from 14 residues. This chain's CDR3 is CASSVISGANVLTF. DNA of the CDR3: TGTGCCAGCAGCGTTATCTCTGGGGCCAACGTCCTGACTTTC. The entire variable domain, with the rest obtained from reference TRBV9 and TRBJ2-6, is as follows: DSGVTQTPKHLITATGQRVTLRCSPRSGDLSVYWYQQSLDQGLQFLIQYYNGEERAKGNILERFSAQQFPDLHSELNLSSLELGDSALYFCASSVISGANVLTFGAGSRLTVL.

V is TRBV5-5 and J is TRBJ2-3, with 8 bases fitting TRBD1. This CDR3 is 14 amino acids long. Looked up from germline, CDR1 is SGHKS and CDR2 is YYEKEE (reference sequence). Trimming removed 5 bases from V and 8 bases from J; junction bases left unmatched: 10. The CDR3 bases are TGTGCCAGCAGTACCGGGACAGGCACCGGTACGCAGTATTTT. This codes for CASSTGTGTGTQYF.

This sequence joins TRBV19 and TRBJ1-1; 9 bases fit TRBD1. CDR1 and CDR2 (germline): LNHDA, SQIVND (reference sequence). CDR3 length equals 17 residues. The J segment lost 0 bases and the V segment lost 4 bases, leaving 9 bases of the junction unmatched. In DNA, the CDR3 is TGTGCCAGTAGTACCACGGACAGGGGAAACATGAACACTGAAGCTTTCTTT. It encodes CASSTTDRGNMNTEAFF.

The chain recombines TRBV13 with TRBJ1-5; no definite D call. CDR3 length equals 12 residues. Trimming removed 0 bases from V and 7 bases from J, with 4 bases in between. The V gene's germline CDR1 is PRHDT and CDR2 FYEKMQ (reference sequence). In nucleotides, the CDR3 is TGTGCCAGCAGCTTAGGGGGGCAGCCCCAGCATTTT. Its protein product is CASSLGGQPQHF.

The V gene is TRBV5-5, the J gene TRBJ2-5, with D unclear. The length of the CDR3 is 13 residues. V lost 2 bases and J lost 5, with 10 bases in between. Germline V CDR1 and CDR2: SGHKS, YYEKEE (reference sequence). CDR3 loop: CASSLVNEETQYF. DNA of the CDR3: TGTGCCAGCAGCTTAGTCAATGAGGAGACCCAGTACTTC.

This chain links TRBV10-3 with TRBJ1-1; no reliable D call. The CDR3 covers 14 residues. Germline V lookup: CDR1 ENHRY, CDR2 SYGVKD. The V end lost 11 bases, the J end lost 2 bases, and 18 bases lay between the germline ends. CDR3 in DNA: TGTGCCCTAGCATCGGCCAACTCTAACACTGAAGCTTTCTTT. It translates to CALASANSNTEAFF.

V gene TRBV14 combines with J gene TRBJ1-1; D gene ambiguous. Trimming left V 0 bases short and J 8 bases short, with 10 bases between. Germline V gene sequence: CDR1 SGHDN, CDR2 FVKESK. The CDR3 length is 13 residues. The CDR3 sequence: CASSQDYNSEAFF. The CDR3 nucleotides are TGTGCCAGCAGCCAAGATTACAACAGCGAAGCTTTCTTT. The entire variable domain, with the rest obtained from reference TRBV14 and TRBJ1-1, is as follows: EAGVTQFPSHSVIEKGQTVTLRCDPISGHDNLYWYRRVMGKEIKFLLHFVKESKQDESGMPNNRFLAERTGGTYSTLKVQPAELEDSGVYFCASSQDYNSEAFFGQGTRLTVV.

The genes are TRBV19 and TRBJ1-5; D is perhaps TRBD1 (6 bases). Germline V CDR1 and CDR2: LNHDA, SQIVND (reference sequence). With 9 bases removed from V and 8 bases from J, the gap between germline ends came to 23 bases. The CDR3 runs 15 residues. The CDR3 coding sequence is TGTGCCAGCCACCGAGGGGGGGACCACGCAGAGCCCCAGCATTTT. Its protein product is CASHRGGDHAEPQHF.

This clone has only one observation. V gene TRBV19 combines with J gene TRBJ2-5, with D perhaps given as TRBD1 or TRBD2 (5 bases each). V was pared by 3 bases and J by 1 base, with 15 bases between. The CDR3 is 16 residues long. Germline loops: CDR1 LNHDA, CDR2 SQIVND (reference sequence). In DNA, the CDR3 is TGTGCCAGTAGTATCGGGACCGAATACCTCCAAGAGACCCAGTACTTC. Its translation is CASSIGTEYLQETQYF.

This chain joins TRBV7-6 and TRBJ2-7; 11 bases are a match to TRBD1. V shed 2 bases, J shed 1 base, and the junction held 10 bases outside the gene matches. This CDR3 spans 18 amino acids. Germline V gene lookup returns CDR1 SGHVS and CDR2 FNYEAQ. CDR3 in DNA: TGTGCCAGCAGCTTACGACTCTCCGGGACAGGGGGTTCCTACGAGCAGTACGTC. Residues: CASSLRLSGTGGSYEQYV.

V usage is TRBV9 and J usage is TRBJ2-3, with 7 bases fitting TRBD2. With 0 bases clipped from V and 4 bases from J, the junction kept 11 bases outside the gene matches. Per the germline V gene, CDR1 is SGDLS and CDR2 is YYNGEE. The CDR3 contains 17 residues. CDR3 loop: CASSVVVAGAGADTQYF. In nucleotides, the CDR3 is TGTGCCAGCAGCGTAGTAGTAGCGGGCGCAGGAGCAGATACGCAGTATTTT.

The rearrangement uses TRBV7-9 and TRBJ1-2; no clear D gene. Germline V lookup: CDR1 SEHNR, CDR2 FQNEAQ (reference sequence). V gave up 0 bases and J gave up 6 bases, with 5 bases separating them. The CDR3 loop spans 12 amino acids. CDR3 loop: CASSLAGDGYTF. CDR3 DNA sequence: TGTGCCAGCAGCTTAGCCGGGGATGGCTACACCTTC.

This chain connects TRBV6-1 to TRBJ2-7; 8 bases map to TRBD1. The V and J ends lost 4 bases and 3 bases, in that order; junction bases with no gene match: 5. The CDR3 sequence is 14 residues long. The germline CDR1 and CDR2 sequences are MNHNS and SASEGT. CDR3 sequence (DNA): TGTGCCAGCAGTGTGAGACAGGGGAACTACGAGCAGTACTTC. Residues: CASSVRQGNYEQYF.

This CDR3 reads CASSIANTGELFF. The CDR3 DNA reads TGTGCCAGCAGTATCGCCAACACCGGGGAGCTGTTTTTT. The gene calls are TRBV27 and TRBJ2-2, with D unresolved. The CDR3 consists of 13 residues. V was pared by 5 bases and J by 2 bases, with 6 bases between. The germline CDR1 and CDR2 sequences are MNHEY and SMNVEV (reference sequence).

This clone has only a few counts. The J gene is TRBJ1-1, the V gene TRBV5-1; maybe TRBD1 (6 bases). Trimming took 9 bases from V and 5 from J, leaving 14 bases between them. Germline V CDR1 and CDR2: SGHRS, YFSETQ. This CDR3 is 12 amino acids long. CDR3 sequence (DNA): TGCGCCACCTCAGTAGGGGGGACTGAAGCTTTCTTT. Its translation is CATSVGGTEAFF.

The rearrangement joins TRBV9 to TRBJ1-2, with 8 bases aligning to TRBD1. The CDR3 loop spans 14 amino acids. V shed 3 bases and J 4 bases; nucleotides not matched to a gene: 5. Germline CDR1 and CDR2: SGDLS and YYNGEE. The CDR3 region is CASSGTGTGYGYTF. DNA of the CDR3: TGTGCCAGCAGCGGGACAGGGACGGGCTATGGCTACACCTTC.

The CDR3 here is CASSEYPDTGELFF. CDR3 nucleotide sequence: TGTGCCAGCAGTGAGTACCCGGACACCGGGGAGCTGTTTTTT. This sequence joins TRBV6-1 and TRBJ2-2; no clear D gene. Germline-derived CDR1 and CDR2 are MNHNS and SASEGT. The CDR3 is 14 residues long. Trimming took 3 bases from V and 3 from J, leaving 8 bases between them.

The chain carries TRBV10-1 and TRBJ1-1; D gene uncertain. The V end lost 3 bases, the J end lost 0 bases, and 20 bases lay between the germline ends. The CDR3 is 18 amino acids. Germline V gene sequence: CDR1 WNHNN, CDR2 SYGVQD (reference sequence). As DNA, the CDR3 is TGCGCCAGCAGTGAATTTGTTATCGGGCAGCGGGTGAACACTGAAGCTTTCTTT. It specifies CASSEFVIGQRVNTEAFF.